Presented here are 21 T cell receptor beta chains from one specimen sequenced in a study of T cell responses to AZD1222 COVID-19 vaccine. Repertoires were generated with immunoSEQ multiplex PCR, while TCRdb's copy carries only in-frame clones and drops some. The table lists 170,000 or so clones, about 92% of them singletons. This sample comprised peripheral blood, obtained on day 0 of AZD1222 vaccination. The receptors were sampled from an adult in good health.

The rearrangement uses TRBV2 and TRBJ2-7; unclear D gene. Per the germline V gene, CDR1 is SNHLY and CDR2 is FYNNEI. Trimming stripped 6 bases from V and 0 bases from J, with 9 bases between. The CDR3 is 13 residues long. The CDR3 sequence is CASSGLNSYEQYF. In nucleotides, the CDR3 is TGTGCCAGCAGCGGTCTCAACTCCTACGAGCAGTACTTC.

The rearrangement links TRBV28 to TRBJ1-5; D not resolved. With 6 bases removed from V and 3 bases from J, the gap between germline ends came to 9 bases. CDR1 is MDHEN and CDR2 is SYDVKM in the germline V gene. This CDR3 is built from 13 residues. The CDR3 loop reads CASRSAYNQPQHF. In nucleotides, the CDR3 is TGTGCCAGCAGATCAGCGTACAATCAGCCCCAGCATTTT.

V gene TRBV19 combines with J gene TRBJ1-5; no definite D call. Per germline, CDR1 LNHDA and CDR2 SQIVND (reference sequence). V was clipped by 9 bases and J by 6 bases, with 18 bases between them. The CDR3 sequence is 14 residues long. The CDR3 DNA is TGTGCCAGCTCTCCACCGTATCGCGTTCAGCCCCAGCATTTT. This sequence encodes CASSPPYRVQPQHF.

This chain links TRBV7-3 with TRBJ2-1; a weak D match, TRBD1 (5 bases). V was shortened by 5 bases and J by 7 bases, with 15 bases between the two germline ends. Germline CDR1 is SGHTA and CDR2 is FQGTGA. The CDR3 has 14 residues. The CDR3 DNA is TGTGCCAGCAGCCCTACGACAGACATTAATGAGCAGTTCTTC. Amino acids: CASSPTTDINEQFF.

The chain is built from TRBV7-8 and TRBJ2-7; possible D gene TRBD2, 6 bases. Trimming took off 1 base at V and 5 bases at J, with 12 bases between the two ends. Germline V gene sequence: CDR1 SGHVS, CDR2 FQNEAQ. CDR3 length: 14 residues. DNA for the CDR3: TGTGCCAGCAGCTTAGTTCGGGGGACCCACGAGCAGTACTTC. Its translation: CASSLVRGTHEQYF.

The rearrangement uses TRBV19 and TRBJ2-1; possibly TRBD2 for D (6 bases). V lost 5 bases, J lost 8 bases, and 13 bases lay in between. The germline V gene has CDR1 LNHDA and CDR2 SQIVND (reference sequence). The CDR3 covers 13 residues. CDR3 sequence reads: CASSSDGEDEQFF. The CDR3 DNA reads as TGTGCCAGTAGTTCCGACGGGGAGGATGAGCAGTTCTTC.

This chain uses TRBV4-2 with TRBJ1-5; D is undetermined. The germline V gene has CDR1 LGHNA and CDR2 YNFKEQ. The V gene lost 0 bases and the J gene lost 6 bases, with 6 bases spanning the gap. The CDR3 totals 13 residues. CDR3 amino acids: CASSQDHGQPQHF. The DNA for the CDR3 is TGTGCCAGCAGCCAAGATCACGGTCAGCCCCAGCATTTT.

The chain has TRBV6-5 and TRBJ1-2; D remains unclear. The germline CDR1 and CDR2 sequences are MNHEY and SVGAGI. The CDR3 length is 13 residues. Between the trimmed V and J ends, which lost 7 bases and 10 bases, there was a span of 19 bases. CDR3 nucleotides: TGTGCCAGCACCACCCGATCGAGACGTACCTACACCTTC. Protein: CASTTRSRRTYTF.

The chain joins TRBV20-1 to TRBJ1-2; no reliable D call. The CDR3 totals 10 residues. CDR1 and CDR2 from the germline V gene are DFQATT and SNEGSKA (reference sequence). V was trimmed by 1 base and J by 4 bases, leaving 1 base between them. CDR3 protein: CSARVYGYTF. In nucleotides, the CDR3 is TGCAGTGCTAGAGTCTATGGCTACACCTTC.

V and J are TRBV5-6 and TRBJ1-2; D gene ambiguous. CDR3 length equals 14 residues. Germline V lookup: CDR1 SGHDT, CDR2 YYEEEE. Trimming removed 0 bases at V and 1 base at J, with 7 bases between. CDR3 region: CASSLGRGNYGYTF. For the CDR3, the DNA is TGTGCCAGCAGCTTGGGCCGCGGTAACTATGGCTACACCTTC.

The chain has TRBV9 and TRBJ1-2; 9 bases are shared with TRBD1. The J segment lost 3 bases and the V segment lost 4 bases, leaving 7 bases of the junction unmatched. Germline CDR1 SGDLS, CDR2 YYNGEE. CDR3 length: 15 residues. DNA for the CDR3: TGTGCCAGCAGCCCGACAGGGGGGGCTGACTATGGCTACACCTTC. Translating it yields CASSPTGGADYGYTF.

V usage is TRBV7-2 and J usage is TRBJ1-6; possibly TRBD1 for D (5 bases). CDR3 size: 17 residues. Germline lookup yields CDR1 SGHTA and CDR2 FQGNSA. Trimming shortened V by 0 bases and J by 6 bases, and 15 bases separated the two germline ends. CDR3 nucleotides: TGTGCCAGCAGCTTAGCTGGGGCGGGGTTTAGTAATTCACCCCTCCACTTT. Translated, it gives CASSLAGAGFSNSPLHF.

The chain links TRBV29-1 to TRBJ2-7; the D gene is possibly TRBD2 (5 bases). V lost 4 bases to trimming and J lost 7 bases, with 17 bases between them. Germline assignment: CDR1 SQVTM and CDR2 ANQGSEA. CDR3 length equals 13 residues. The CDR3 DNA reads as TGCAGCGTTGGGCAGTTACTGTCGGGGGAGCAGTACTTC. The encoded protein is CSVGQLLSGEQYF.

This clone was seen a few times. This chain's CDR3 is CASSQDQQVLISGNTIYF. Written as DNA, the CDR3 is TGCGCCAGCAGCCAAGATCAACAGGTCCTTATTTCTGGAAACACCATATATTTT. J is TRBJ1-3 and V is TRBV4-1, with D possibly matching TRBD1 (5 bases). CDR3 length equals 18 residues. CDR1 is MGHRA, CDR2 YSYEKL, per germline. V gave up 0 bases and J gave up 1 base, with 16 bases separating them.

This chain joins TRBV30 and TRBJ1-2; D is possibly TRBD1 (5 bases). Germline V gives CDR1 GTSNPN, CDR2 SVGIG (reference sequence). The CDR3 runs to 16 residues. Trimming took 0 bases from V and 4 from J, leaving 18 bases between them. The CDR3 reads CAWSVGAANIGYGYTF. The CDR3 DNA reads TGTGCCTGGAGTGTAGGGGCAGCCAATATAGGCTATGGCTACACCTTC.

This chain connects TRBV6-6 to TRBJ2-7; D call uncertain. V shed 6 bases and J shed 0 bases, with 12 bases lying between them. CDR3 length: 14 residues. Germline-derived CDR1 and CDR2 are MNHNY and SVGAGI (reference sequence). For the CDR3, the DNA is TGTGCCAGCAGGGAACCCGAGAGCTCCTACGAGCAGTACTTC. Its translation: CASREPESSYEQYF.

The rearrangement links TRBV18 to TRBJ1-6; D may be TRBD1 (5 bases). V lost 5 bases and J lost 4, with 9 bases in between. CDR1 and CDR2 from the germline V gene are KGHSH and LQKENI. The CDR3 length is 14 residues. The CDR3 loop reads CASSIGVYNSPLHF. Here the CDR3 DNA reads TGTGCCAGCTCAATAGGGGTATATAATTCACCCCTCCACTTT.

This clone was seen only once. This chain joins TRBV7-9 and TRBJ1-1; possibly TRBD1 for D (6 bases). The germline V and J ends were trimmed by 5 bases and 1 base, with 14 bases remaining between them. CDR3 length: 15 amino acids. Germline loops: CDR1 SEHNR, CDR2 FQNEAQ (reference sequence). The CDR3 DNA sequence: TGTGCCAGCAGCCCTGCGGACAGAAGGAACACTGAAGCTTTCTTT. This translates into CASSPADRRNTEAFF.

The chain has TRBV19 and TRBJ2-1; 8 bases are a match to TRBD1. CDR1 and CDR2 (germline): LNHDA, SQIVND (reference sequence). J was trimmed by 2 bases and V by 4 bases; bases with no gene match: 4. The length of the CDR3 is 15 residues. CDR3 sequence: CASSTGTGAYNEQFF. The CDR3 region has the DNA TGTGCCAGTAGTACCGGGACAGGAGCCTACAATGAGCAGTTCTTC.

The CDR3 is CASSPLPGTEAFF. In DNA, the CDR3 is TGCGCCAGCAGCCCACTCCCAGGGACTGAAGCTTTCTTT. The V call is TRBV5-1, the J call TRBJ1-1, with a possible D match to TRBD1 (5 bases). V dropped 4 bases and J dropped 5 bases, with 12 bases sitting between them. This CDR3 is built from 13 residues. Germline CDR1 and CDR2: SGHRS and YFSETQ.

V is TRBV11-2 and J is TRBJ1-1; 7 bases are shared with TRBD1. The CDR3 spans 12 residues. Germline CDR1 and CDR2: SGHAT and FQNNGV. V lost 4 bases to trimming and J lost 8 bases; unmatched junction nucleotides: 4. The CDR3 is CASSSRDSEAFF. For the CDR3, the DNA is TGTGCCAGCAGCTCTAGGGACAGCGAAGCTTTCTTT.